This T cell receptor (beta chain) was recorded in a study of blood T cell repertoires in COVID-19. Study-wide background: From the United States, Italy and Spain came samples of acute and convalescent COVID-19.

CDR1 is ENHRY and CDR2 is SYGVKD in the germline V gene. This CDR3 is 15 amino acids long. Unmatched junction bases numbered 7, after V lost 8 bases and J lost 0 bases. Clones were read by immunoSEQ multiplex PCR, and TCRdb kept only the in-frame ones, dropping some. This sample has some 180,000 clones, with around nine tenths found just once. The gene calls are TRBV10-3 and TRBJ1-1; 9 bases fit TRBD1. The TCR comes from a man aged 50 to 59 with COVID-19, enrolled during active disease. Input material: peripheral blood. CDR3 bases: TGTGCCATCGGCCGAGACAGGGGGATGAACACTGAAGCTTTCTTT. It is translated as CAIGRDRGMNTEAFF.